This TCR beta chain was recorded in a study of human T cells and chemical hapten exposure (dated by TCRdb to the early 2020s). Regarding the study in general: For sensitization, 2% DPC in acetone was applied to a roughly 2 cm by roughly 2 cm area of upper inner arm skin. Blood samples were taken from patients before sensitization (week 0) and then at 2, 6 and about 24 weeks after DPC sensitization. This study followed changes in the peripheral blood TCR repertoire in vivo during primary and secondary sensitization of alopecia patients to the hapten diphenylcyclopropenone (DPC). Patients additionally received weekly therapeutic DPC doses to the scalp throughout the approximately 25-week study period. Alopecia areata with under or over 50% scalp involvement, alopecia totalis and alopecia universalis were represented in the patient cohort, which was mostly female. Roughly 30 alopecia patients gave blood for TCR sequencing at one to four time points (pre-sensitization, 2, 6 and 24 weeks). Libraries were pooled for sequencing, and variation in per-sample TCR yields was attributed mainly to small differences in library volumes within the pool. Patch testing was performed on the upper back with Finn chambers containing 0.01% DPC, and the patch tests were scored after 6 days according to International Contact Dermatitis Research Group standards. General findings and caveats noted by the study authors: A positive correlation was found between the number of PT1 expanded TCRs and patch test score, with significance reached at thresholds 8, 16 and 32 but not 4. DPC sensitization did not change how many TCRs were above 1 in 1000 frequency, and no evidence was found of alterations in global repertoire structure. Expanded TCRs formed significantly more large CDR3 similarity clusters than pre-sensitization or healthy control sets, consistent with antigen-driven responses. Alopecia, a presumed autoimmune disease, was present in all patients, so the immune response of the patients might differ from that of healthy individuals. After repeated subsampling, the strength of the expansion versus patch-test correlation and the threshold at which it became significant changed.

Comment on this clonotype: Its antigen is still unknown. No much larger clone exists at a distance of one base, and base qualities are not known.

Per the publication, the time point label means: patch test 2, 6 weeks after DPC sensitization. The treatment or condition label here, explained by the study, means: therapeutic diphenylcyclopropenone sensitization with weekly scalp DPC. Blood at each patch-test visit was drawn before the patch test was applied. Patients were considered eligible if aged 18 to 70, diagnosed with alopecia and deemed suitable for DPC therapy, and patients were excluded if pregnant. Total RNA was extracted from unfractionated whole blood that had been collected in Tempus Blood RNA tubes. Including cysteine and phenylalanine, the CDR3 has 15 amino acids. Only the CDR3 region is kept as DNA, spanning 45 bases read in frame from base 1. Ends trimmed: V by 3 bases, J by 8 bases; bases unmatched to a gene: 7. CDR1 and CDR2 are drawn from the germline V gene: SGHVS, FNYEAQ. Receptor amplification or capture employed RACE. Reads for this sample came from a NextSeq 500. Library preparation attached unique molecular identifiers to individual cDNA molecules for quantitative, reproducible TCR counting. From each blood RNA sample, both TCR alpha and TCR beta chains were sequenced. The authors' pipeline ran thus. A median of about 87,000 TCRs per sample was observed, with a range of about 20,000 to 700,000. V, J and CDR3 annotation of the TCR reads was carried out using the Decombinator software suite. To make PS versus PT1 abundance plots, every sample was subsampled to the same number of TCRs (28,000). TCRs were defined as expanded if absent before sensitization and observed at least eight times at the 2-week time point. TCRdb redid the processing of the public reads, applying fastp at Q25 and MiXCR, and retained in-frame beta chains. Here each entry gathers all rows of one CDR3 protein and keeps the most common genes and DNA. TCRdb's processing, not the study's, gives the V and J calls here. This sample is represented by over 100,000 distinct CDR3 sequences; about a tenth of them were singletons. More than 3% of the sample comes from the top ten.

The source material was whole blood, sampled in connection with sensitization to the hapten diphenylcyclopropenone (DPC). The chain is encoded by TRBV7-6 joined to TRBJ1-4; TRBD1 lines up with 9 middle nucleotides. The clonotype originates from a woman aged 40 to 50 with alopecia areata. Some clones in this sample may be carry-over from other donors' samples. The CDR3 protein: CASSFEQGAREKLFF. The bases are TGTGCCAGCAGCTTCGAACAGGGGGCGCGGGAAAAACTGTTTTTT.